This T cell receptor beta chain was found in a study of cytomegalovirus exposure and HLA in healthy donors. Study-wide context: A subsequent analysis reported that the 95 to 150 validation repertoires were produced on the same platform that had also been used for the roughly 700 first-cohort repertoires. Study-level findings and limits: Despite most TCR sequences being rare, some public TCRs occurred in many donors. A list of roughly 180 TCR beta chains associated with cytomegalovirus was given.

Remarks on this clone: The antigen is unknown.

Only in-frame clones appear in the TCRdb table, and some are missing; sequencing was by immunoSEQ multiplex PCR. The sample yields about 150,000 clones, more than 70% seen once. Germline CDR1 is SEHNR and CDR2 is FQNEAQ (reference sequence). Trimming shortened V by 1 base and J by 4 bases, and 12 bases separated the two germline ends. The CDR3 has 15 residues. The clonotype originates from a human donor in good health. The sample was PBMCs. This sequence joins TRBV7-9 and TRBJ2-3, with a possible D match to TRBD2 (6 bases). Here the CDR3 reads CASSLVGLRSDTQYF. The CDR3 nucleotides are TGTGCCAGCAGCTTAGTGGGACTTCGTTCAGATACGCAGTATTTT.